Shown below are 18 T cell receptor beta chains from a single sample sequenced in a study of radiotherapy plus CTLA-4 blockade in lung cancer. Clones were read by immunoSEQ multiplex PCR, and TCRdb kept only the in-frame ones, dropping some. The sample records tens of thousands of clones, roughly three quarters being singletons. Here the sequenced sample was peripheral blood, taken from a patient treated with radiotherapy plus ipilimumab. The receptors here all came from a human donor with non-small cell lung cancer who had a complete response to radiotherapy plus ipilimumab.

V usage is TRBV10-3 and J usage is TRBJ1-5; TRBD1 matches at 7 bases. V lost 10 bases to trimming and J lost 1 base; unmatched junction nucleotides: 4. Germline lookup yields CDR1 ENHRY and CDR2 SYGVKD. The CDR3 is made up of 13 amino acids. Here the CDR3 DNA reads TGTGCCACCCAGGGGGAGAGCAATCAGCCCCAGCATTTT. Translation gives CATQGESNQPQHF.

The gene calls are TRBV29-1 and TRBJ1-2, with D possibly being TRBD1 (5 bases). This CDR3 is built from 14 residues. The V end lost 3 bases, the J end lost 4 bases, and 15 bases lay between the germline ends. Germline lookup yields CDR1 SQVTM and CDR2 ANQGSEA. The CDR3 DNA is TGCAGCGTTGAGTGGGAAAACGACAGCTATGGCTACACCTTC. It is translated as CSVEWENDSYGYTF.

The V and J genes are TRBV6-5 and TRBJ1-1, with 11 bases aligning to TRBD1. Trimming took 8 bases from V and 5 from J; bases not matched to a gene: 1. Germline V gene lookup returns CDR1 MNHEY and CDR2 SVGAGI. The CDR3 extends over 12 amino acids. CDR3 DNA: TGTGCCAGCCGGGACAGGGGGACTGAAGCTTTCTTT. This codes for CASRDRGTEAFF.

The chain recombines TRBV5-4 with TRBJ1-2; 7 bases align to TRBD1. The CDR3 consists of 17 residues. The junction had 15 bases not matched to a gene; V was cut back by 3 bases and J by 4 bases. The germline gives CDR1 SGHNT, CDR2 YYREEE (reference sequence). The CDR3 coding sequence is TGTGCCAGCAGCTCCGGAGGGGGCGACCCGACTCCCTATGGCTACACCTTC. Encoded protein: CASSSGGGDPTPYGYTF.

The chain joins TRBV30 to TRBJ1-5, with 9 bases matching TRBD1. The ends lost 1 base at V and 4 bases at J; junction bases unmatched: 14. CDR1 GTSNPN and CDR2 SVGIG come from the germline V gene (reference sequence). The CDR3 runs 18 residues. As DNA, the CDR3 is TGTGCCTGGAGTGCGGGGACAGGGATTTTTGTGAGAAATCAGCCCCAGCATTTT. This codes for CAWSAGTGIFVRNQPQHF. The variable domain in full, completed from reference TRBV30 and TRBJ1-5, reads SQTIHQWPATLVQPVGSPLSLECTVEGTSNPNLYWYRQAAGRGLQLLFYSVGIGQISSEVPQNLSASRPQDRQFILSSKKLLLSDSGFYLCAWSAGTGIFVRNQPQHFGDGTRLSIL.

This chain joins TRBV15 and TRBJ2-1, with a possible D match to TRBD1 (6 bases). The ends were cut back, 0 bases at V and 10 bases at J, with 22 bases in the middle. Germline lookup yields CDR1 LNHNV and CDR2 YYDKDF (reference sequence). The CDR3 is 17 residues long. The CDR3 sequence: CATSRDGGDRRPVEQFF. The DNA for the CDR3 is TGTGCCACCAGCAGAGATGGGGGAGACAGGCGACCGGTCGAGCAGTTCTTC.

This chain uses TRBV29-1 with TRBJ2-5, with D unresolved. CDR3 length: 12 residues. V lost 3 bases to trimming and J lost 0 bases, with 5 bases between them. The germline V gene has CDR1 SQVTM and CDR2 ANQGSEA. The CDR3 spells CSVEYYQETQYF. For the CDR3, the DNA is TGCAGCGTTGAGTACTACCAAGAGACCCAGTACTTC.

CDR3 sequence: CASSQVGQGNGYTF. CDR3 in DNA: TGCGCCAGCAGCCAAGTTGGGCAGGGTAATGGCTACACCTTC. The chain has TRBV4-1 and TRBJ1-2; TRBD1 is a possible D gene (5 bases). The length of the CDR3 is 14 residues. Trimming shortened V by 1 base and J by 6 bases, and 12 bases separated the two germline ends. Germline lookup yields CDR1 MGHRA and CDR2 YSYEKL.

The rearrangement uses TRBV2 and TRBJ1-2, with D maybe TRBD1 (6 bases). Trimming took 7 bases from V and 4 from J, leaving 19 bases between them. The germline gives CDR1 SNHLY, CDR2 FYNNEI. This CDR3 is built from 15 residues. CDR3 DNA sequence: TGTGCCAGCATTAACCTAAAGACAGGAATCTATGGCTACACCTTC. This sequence encodes CASINLKTGIYGYTF.

This sequence joins TRBV6-6 and TRBJ2-7; 10 nucleotides match TRBD2. The CDR3 is made up of 13 amino acids. CDR1 is MNHNY and CDR2 is SVGAGI in the germline V gene (reference sequence). V trimming: 5 bases; J trimming: 9 bases; junction bases outside the gene matches: 7. The CDR3 DNA sequence: TGTGCCAGCAGTACGGGACTAGCGTGGAGGCAGTACGTC. Translating it yields CASSTGLAWRQYV.

The J gene is TRBJ1-5, the V gene TRBV4-1; D possibly corresponds to TRBD1 (5 bases). CDR1 is MGHRA, CDR2 YSYEKL, per germline. V was trimmed by 1 base and J by 6 bases, leaving 7 bases between them. The CDR3 contains 13 residues. Here the CDR3 DNA reads TGCGCCAGCAGCCAAGTGGGGCCTCAGCCCCAGCATTTT. This codes for CASSQVGPQPQHF.

Only a few counts were recorded for this clone. CDR3 residues: CASSFPREGGDPETQYF. The DNA for the CDR3 is TGTGCCAGCAGCTTTCCGCGCGAGGGGGGGGACCCAGAGACCCAGTACTTC. The J gene is TRBJ2-5, the V gene TRBV7-6, with D possibly TRBD2 on 7 matching bases. In germline, CDR1 is SGHVS, CDR2 FNYEAQ. V was clipped by 3 bases and J by 4 bases, with 21 bases between them. The CDR3 has 17 residues.

The J gene is TRBJ1-4, the V gene TRBV11-3; 7 nucleotides agree with TRBD1. Germline V CDR1 and CDR2: SGHNT, YENEEA. The junction had 7 bases not matched to a gene; V was cut back by 1 base and J by 5 bases. The CDR3 length is 16 residues. CDR3 loop: CASSLGPPGGNEKLFF. The CDR3 DNA is TGTGCCAGCAGCTTAGGTCCTCCAGGGGGGAATGAAAAACTGTTTTTT.

The genes are TRBV30 and TRBJ2-1, with 8 bases lining up with TRBD2. Germline CDR1 reads GTSNPN; CDR2 reads SVGIG (reference sequence). The CDR3 consists of 17 residues. With V trimmed by 5 bases and J by 1 base, 13 bases remained unmatched. DNA of the CDR3: TGTGCCTGGGCCCCATTAGGAGCGGGAGTGTCCTACAATGAGCAGTTCTTC. Translation: CAWAPLGAGVSYNEQFF.

The chain is built from TRBV21-1 and TRBJ2-1; the table's D call of TRBD1 was not tested on the DNA. TRBV21-1 is assigned pseudogene status. CDR3 size: 13 residues. The CDR3 sequence is CASSQQGVREQFF. The CDR3 nucleotides read TGTGCCAGCAGCCAACAGGGGGTACGTGAGCAGTTCTTC.

There are a few counts of this clone. This chain links TRBV30 with TRBJ2-2, with 7 bases matching TRBD1. V dropped 6 bases and J dropped 8; count of bases not matched to a gene: 6. Germline-derived CDR1 and CDR2 are GTSNPN and SVGIG (reference sequence). The CDR3 is 12 amino acids. The CDR3 region has the DNA TGTGCCTGCCGACAGGGATCAGGGGAGCTGTTTTTT. Amino acids: CACRQGSGELFF.

V and J are TRBV4-1 and TRBJ2-5; the match to TRBD1 covers 10 bases. Trimming cost V 11 bases and J 7 bases; bases outside gene matches: 13. CDR1 is MGHRA, CDR2 YSYEKL, per germline. The CDR3 extends over 14 amino acids. CDR3 region: CASAPGQGVGTQYF. For the CDR3, the DNA is TGCGCCTCTGCCCCCGGACAGGGGGTGGGGACCCAGTACTTC.

This chain joins TRBV27 and TRBJ2-2, with D tentatively TRBD1 or TRBD2 (5 bases each). CDR1 is MNHEY and CDR2 is SMNVEV in the germline V gene (reference sequence). Trimming took 2 bases from V and 4 from J, leaving 23 bases between them. The CDR3 totals 19 residues. Here the CDR3 DNA reads TGTGCCAGCAGTTTAGAGGGGCCCTTCCCGGGGCAGAGCACCGGGGAGCTGTTTTTT. Its protein is CASSLEGPFPGQSTGELFF.